One and the same sample provided the 6 T cell receptor beta chains below, sequenced in a study of blood T cell repertoires in COVID-19 (dated by TCRdb to 2018 to 2021). The library was made by the immunoSEQ multiplex PCR assay. TCRdb retrieved this table from immuneACCESS and kept in-frame rearrangements only. Not all clones are present; in checked studies, unresolved V genes account for under half, and no reason is known for the remainder. The table for this sample lists about 400,000 clones; approximately 88% of them were counted only once. The ten largest clones take up 2% to 2.5% of the sample. The specimen sequenced was PBMCs or T cells enriched from blood (not recorded which). Source of these receptors: a middle-aged woman with acute COVID-19.

This rearrangement joins TRBV4-2 to TRBJ1-2, with D unclear. This CDR3 comprises 16 residues. Trimming took 0 bases from V and 1 from J, leaving 12 bases between them. Germline loops: CDR1 LGHNA, CDR2 YNFKEQ. CDR3 residues: CASSQERLEGNYGYTF. The DNA of the CDR3 is TGTGCCAGCAGCCAAGAGAGGCTTGAGGGTAACTATGGCTACACCTTC.

The sample holds a few counts of this clone. The chain links TRBV6-5 to TRBJ1-5, with a tentative D call TRBD1 (5 bases). The V end lost 7 bases, the J end lost 5 bases, and 12 bases lay between the germline ends. There are 13 residues in the CDR3. Germline V gives CDR1 MNHEY, CDR2 SVGAGI. This chain's CDR3 is CASIRGDDQPQHF. The CDR3 nucleotides read TGTGCCAGCATTCGGGGGGACGATCAGCCCCAGCATTTT.

The J gene is TRBJ1-6, the V gene TRBV11-2; TRBD1 matches 8 bases. With 5 bases clipped from V and 6 bases from J, the junction kept 9 bases outside the gene matches. Germline assignment: CDR1 SGHAT and CDR2 FQNNGV. This CDR3 is 16 amino acids long. CDR3: CASSLGTGQPNSPLHF. The CDR3 DNA reads as TGTGCCAGCAGCCTAGGGACAGGCCAACCTAATTCACCCCTCCACTTT.

This chain connects TRBV9 to TRBJ2-5; 8 bases match TRBD1. Germline trimming cut 2 bases from V and 5 bases from J; bases unmatched to any gene: 8. Germline V gives CDR1 SGDLS, CDR2 YYNGEE. CDR3 size: 15 residues. The CDR3 DNA reads TGTGCCAGCAGCGTTTGGACAGGGTTAGGGGAGACCCAGTACTTC. Protein: CASSVWTGLGETQYF.

The sample holds one count of this clone. V is TRBV30 and J is TRBJ1-6; 7 bases agree with TRBD1. V lost 6 bases to trimming and J lost 5 bases; unmatched junction nucleotides: 4. Germline V gene data show CDR1 as GTSNPN and CDR2 as SVGIG (reference sequence). This CDR3 is built from 13 residues. The CDR3 sequence: CACTGANNSPLHF. DNA for the CDR3: TGTGCCTGCACAGGGGCCAATAATTCACCCCTCCACTTT.

This rearrangement joins TRBV11-2 to TRBJ2-3; D might be TRBD2 (5 bases). Between the trimmed V and J ends, which lost 4 bases and 2 bases, there was a span of 13 bases. The CDR3 extends over 15 amino acids. Germline V gene data show CDR1 as SGHAT and CDR2 as FQNNGV. CDR3 sequence: CASSYVGLITDTQYF. The CDR3 DNA follows: TGTGCCAGCAGCTATGTAGGACTCATCACAGATACGCAGTATTTT.